This T cell receptor (beta chain) is from a study of blood T cell repertoires in COVID-19. Only in-frame clones appear in the TCRdb table, and some are missing; sequencing was by immunoSEQ multiplex PCR. The sample carries roughly 43,000 clones, approximately 90% recorded once. Germline loops: CDR1 SGHDN, CDR2 FVKESK. V was trimmed by 3 bases and J by 5 bases, leaving 22 bases between them. CDR3 length equals 17 residues. The V and J genes are TRBV14 and TRBJ2-5; perhaps TRBD1 as D (8 bases). This sequence originates from a woman in her 50s who had recovered from COVID-19. Sequenced sample: PBMCs or T cells enriched from blood (not recorded which). This CDR3 reads CASSQIYRGGQRETQYF. The DNA of the CDR3 is TGTGCCAGCAGCCAGATATACAGGGGGGGCCAACGCGAGACCCAGTACTTC.